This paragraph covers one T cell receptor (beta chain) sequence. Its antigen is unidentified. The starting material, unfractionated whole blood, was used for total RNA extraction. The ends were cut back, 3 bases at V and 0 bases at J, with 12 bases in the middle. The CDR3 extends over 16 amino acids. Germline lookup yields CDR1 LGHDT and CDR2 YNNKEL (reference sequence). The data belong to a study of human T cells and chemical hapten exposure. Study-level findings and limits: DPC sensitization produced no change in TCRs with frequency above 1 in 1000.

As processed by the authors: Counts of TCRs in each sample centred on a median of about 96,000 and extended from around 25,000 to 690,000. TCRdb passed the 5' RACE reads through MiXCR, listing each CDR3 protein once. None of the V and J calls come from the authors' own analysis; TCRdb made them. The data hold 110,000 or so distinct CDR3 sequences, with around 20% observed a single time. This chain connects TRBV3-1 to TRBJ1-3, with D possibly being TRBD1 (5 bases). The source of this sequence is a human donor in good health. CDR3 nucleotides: TGTGCCAGCAGCCAGGGGAGGGGAAGCTCTGGAAACACCATATATTTT. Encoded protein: CASSQGRGSSGNTIYF.